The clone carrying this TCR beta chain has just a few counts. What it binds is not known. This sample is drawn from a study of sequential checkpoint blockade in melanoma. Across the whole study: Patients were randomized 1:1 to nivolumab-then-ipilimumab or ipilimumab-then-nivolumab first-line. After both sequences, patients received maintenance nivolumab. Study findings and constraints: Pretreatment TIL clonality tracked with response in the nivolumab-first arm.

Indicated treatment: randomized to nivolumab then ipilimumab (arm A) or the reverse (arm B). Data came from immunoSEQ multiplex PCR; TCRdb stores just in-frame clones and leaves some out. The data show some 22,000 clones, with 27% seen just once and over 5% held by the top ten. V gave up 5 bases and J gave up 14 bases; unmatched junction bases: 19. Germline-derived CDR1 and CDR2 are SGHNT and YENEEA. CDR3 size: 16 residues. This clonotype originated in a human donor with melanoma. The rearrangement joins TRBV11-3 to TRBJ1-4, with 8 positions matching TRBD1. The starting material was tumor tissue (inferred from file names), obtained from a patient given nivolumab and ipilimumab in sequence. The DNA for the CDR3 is TGTGCCAGCAGCCTCGAACACGCCACGGACAGGGCAAAGCTGTTTTTT. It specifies CASSLEHATDRAKLFF. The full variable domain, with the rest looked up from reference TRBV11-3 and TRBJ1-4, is EAGVVQSPRYKIIEKKQPVAFWCNPISGHNTLYWYLQNLGQGPELLIRYENEEAVDDSQLPKDRFSAERLKGVDSTLKIQPAELGDSAVYLCASSLEHATDRAKLFFGSGTQLSVL.